This passage covers 18 T cell receptor beta chains from one sample sequenced in a study of CD8+ T cells in alopecia areata. Sequencing used cDNA as its template, made by extracting RNA and reverse transcribing it. Measured with immunoSEQ multiplex PCR; TCRdb has only the in-frame clones, and not every one. Of about 180,000 clones in the sample, about 67% were seen once. The starting material was CD8+ T cells sorted from blood, obtained at week 0. Source of these receptors: a human donor with alopecia areata.

This chain joins TRBV6-5 and TRBJ1-1; 9 bases agree with TRBD1. CDR3 length: 15 amino acids. The V and J ends lost 5 bases and 7 bases, in that order; junction bases with no gene match: 11. Germline V gene sequence: CDR1 MNHEY, CDR2 SVGAGI. The CDR3 nucleotides read TGTGCCAGCAGTCACAACAGGGGGCGGAGCGGTGAAGCTTTCTTT. This codes for CASSHNRGRSGEAFF.

The V call is TRBV2, the J call TRBJ1-4; D is perhaps TRBD1 (6 bases). Germline V gives CDR1 SNHLY, CDR2 FYNNEI. V gave up 3 bases and J gave up 13 bases, with 21 bases separating them. This CDR3 contains 15 residues. The CDR3 reads CASSEPRATGIRLFF. CDR3 sequence (DNA): TGTGCCAGCAGTGAGCCCCGGGCCACAGGGATAAGACTGTTTTTT.

The chain links TRBV29-1 to TRBJ2-5, with a weak D call TRBD2 (6 bases). Per germline, CDR1 SQVTM and CDR2 ANQGSEA. This CDR3 contains 14 residues. Trimming took off 0 bases at V and 4 bases at J, with 12 bases between the two ends. The CDR3 coding sequence is TGCAGCGTTGAAGATCTTCCGCGGGGAGAGACCCAGTACTTC. It translates to CSVEDLPRGETQYF.

The chain carries TRBV4-1 and TRBJ2-7, with D possibly being TRBD1 (6 bases). Germline CDR1 MGHRA, CDR2 YSYEKL. The germline V and J ends were trimmed by 4 bases and 3 bases, with 7 bases remaining between them. This CDR3 region has 12 residues. DNA for the CDR3: TGCGCCAGCAGCCCGACAGGCTACGAGCAGTACTTC. It yields the protein CASSPTGYEQYF.

V and J are TRBV25-1 and TRBJ2-6, with D unclear. With 5 bases removed from V and 1 base from J, the gap between germline ends came to 12 bases. CDR1 and CDR2 from the germline V gene are MGHDK and SYGVNS. This CDR3 has 16 amino acids. CDR3 DNA: TGTGCCAGCAGTCCTGTTCTGGGTTCTGGGGCCAACGTCCTGACTTTC. It specifies CASSPVLGSGANVLTF.

This clone was seen a handful of times. The rearrangement joins TRBV29-1 to TRBJ2-1; possible D gene TRBD1, 6 bases. The V end was cut by 6 bases, the J end by 8 bases, with 26 bases between. This CDR3 comprises 16 residues. Germline V gives CDR1 SQVTM, CDR2 ANQGSEA. CDR3 DNA: TGCAGCGTCTCCGGACAAGGCCAAAAACAGGGCGATGAGCAGTTCTTC. Encoded protein: CSVSGQGQKQGDEQFF.

As for this clone: A read error may produce the germline difference seen at one junction end. The chain couples TRBV19 to TRBJ2-5, with a tentative D call TRBD1 (7 bases). Germline V lookup: CDR1 LNHDA, CDR2 SQIVND (reference sequence). The CDR3 has 15 residues. The CDR3 DNA is TGTGCCAGTAGTTTAGGAGGGGGCGGTCAAGAGTCCCAGTACTTC. This sequence encodes CASSLGGGGQESQYF.

This clone came up a few times. The chain recombines TRBV6-5 with TRBJ2-1, with TRBD1 matching over 7 bases. This CDR3 is built from 14 residues. CDR1 and CDR2 (germline): MNHEY, SVGAGI. V dropped 8 bases and J dropped 0; count of bases not matched to a gene: 4. The CDR3 loop reads CASQGVSSYNEQFF. The CDR3 coding sequence is TGTGCCAGCCAGGGGGTGAGCTCCTACAATGAGCAGTTCTTC.

This clone was seen only a few times. The CDR3 is CASAHTSNTEAFF. CDR3 in DNA: TGTGCCAGCGCTCATACGTCGAACACTGAAGCTTTCTTT. The rearrangement uses TRBV5-6 and TRBJ1-1, with D hard to call. The CDR3 covers 13 residues. V was trimmed by 7 bases and J by 1 base, leaving 11 bases between them. The germline CDR1 and CDR2 sequences are SGHDT and YYEEEE.

The chain links TRBV10-2 to TRBJ2-3; D is undetermined. CDR1 is WSHSY, CDR2 SAAADI, per germline. The CDR3 sequence is 17 residues long. V was cut by 6 bases and J by 0 bases, with 19 bases left in between. The CDR3 coding sequence is TGCGCCAGCAGAGGGATAGTCTCAGGTTTTAGCACAGATACGCAGTATTTT. This gives the protein CASRGIVSGFSTDTQYF.

The J gene is TRBJ2-7, the V gene TRBV5-6, with 8 bases fitting TRBD1. Per germline, CDR1 SGHDT and CDR2 YYEEEE. Trimming at V came to 3 bases and at J to 6 bases, leaving 5 bases not matched to a gene. The CDR3 is 13 residues long. In DNA form, the CDR3 reads TGTGCCAGCAGCTCGGGACAGGTTATCGAGCAGTACTTC. This translates into CASSSGQVIEQYF. Looking up the rest from reference TRBV5-6 and TRBJ2-7 gives the full variable domain: DAGVTQSPTHLIKTRGQQVTLRCSPKSGHDTVSWYQQALGQGPQFIFQYYEEEERQRGNFPDRFSGHQFPNYSSELNVNALLLGDSALYLCASSSGQVIEQYFGPGTRLTVT.

The V gene is TRBV18, the J gene TRBJ2-7; the D gene could be TRBD1 or TRBD2 (5 bases each). Germline V gene sequence: CDR1 KGHSH, CDR2 LQKENI. V was clipped by 2 bases and J by 5 bases, with 13 bases between them. This CDR3 has 14 amino acids. The CDR3 is CASSPGRGADEQYF. DNA for the CDR3: TGTGCCAGCTCACCAGGGCGAGGGGCCGACGAGCAGTACTTC.

This clone was seen more than once but under ten times. The sample has other DNA sequences that encode this CDR3 too. The chain's CDR3 is CSVLGTEAFF. CDR3 in DNA: TGCAGCGTCCTTGGGACTGAAGCTTTCTTT. The chain couples TRBV29-1 to TRBJ1-1; D remains ambiguous. Germline V gene data show CDR1 as SQVTM and CDR2 as ANQGSEA. The CDR3 runs to 10 residues. V was trimmed by 6 bases and J by 5 bases, leaving 7 bases between them. Together with reference TRBV29-1 and TRBJ1-1, the CDR3 gives the full variable domain: SAVISQKPSRDICQRGTSLTIQCQVDSQVTMMFWYRQQPGQSLTLIATANQGSEATYESGFVIDKFPISRPNLTFSTLTVSNMSPEDSSIYLCSVLGTEAFFGQGTRLTVV.

The chain combines TRBV29-1 with TRBJ1-2; 7 bases align to TRBD1. CDR1 SQVTM and CDR2 ANQGSEA come from the germline V gene. CDR3 length: 10 amino acids. The J segment lost 8 bases and the V segment lost 7 bases, leaving 4 bases of the junction unmatched. CDR3 in amino acids: CSAGQVGYTF. The CDR3 DNA reads TGCAGCGCCGGACAGGTCGGCTACACCTTC. Complete variable domain (other parts from reference TRBV29-1 and TRBJ1-2): SAVISQKPSRDICQRGTSLTIQCQVDSQVTMMFWYRQQPGQSLTLIATANQGSEATYESGFVIDKFPISRPNLTFSTLTVSNMSPEDSSIYLCSAGQVGYTFGSGTRLTVV.

The rearrangement uses TRBV5-6 and TRBJ2-7, with TRBD2 matching over 14 bases. Unmatched junction bases numbered 15, after V lost 7 bases and J lost 3 bases. Looked up from germline, CDR1 is SGHDT and CDR2 is YYEEEE. This CDR3 has 18 amino acids. The CDR3 DNA reads as TGTGCCAGCGGAACGCCGGGACTAGCGGGGGACCAAATCTACGAGCAGTACTTC. Its protein is CASGTPGLAGDQIYEQYF.

The chain uses TRBV25-1 and TRBJ2-3; D gene ambiguous. The CDR3 runs 15 residues. V was cut by 4 bases and J by 0 bases, with 11 bases left in between. Germline CDR1 MGHDK, CDR2 SYGVNS. The CDR3 DNA reads TGTGCCAGCAGTGGGGGAACCTTTAGCACAGATACGCAGTATTTT. It translates to CASSGGTFSTDTQYF.

This CDR3 reads CASSQVGVITDTQYF. The CDR3 DNA follows: TGTGCCAGCAGCCAAGTTGGGGTCATAACAGATACGCAGTATTTT. The V and J genes are TRBV14 and TRBJ2-3; D gene unclear. The ends were cut back, 1 base at V and 3 bases at J, with 11 bases in the middle. This CDR3 is built from 15 residues. Germline values: CDR1 SGHDN, CDR2 FVKESK.

This chain uses TRBV7-2 with TRBJ1-1; unclear D gene. V was trimmed by 8 bases and J by 6 bases, leaving 13 bases between them. CDR3 size: 12 residues. Germline V gene data show CDR1 as SGHTA and CDR2 as FQGNSA. The CDR3: CASGGPRAEAFF. The CDR3 DNA reads TGTGCCAGCGGCGGACCGAGGGCTGAAGCTTTCTTT.